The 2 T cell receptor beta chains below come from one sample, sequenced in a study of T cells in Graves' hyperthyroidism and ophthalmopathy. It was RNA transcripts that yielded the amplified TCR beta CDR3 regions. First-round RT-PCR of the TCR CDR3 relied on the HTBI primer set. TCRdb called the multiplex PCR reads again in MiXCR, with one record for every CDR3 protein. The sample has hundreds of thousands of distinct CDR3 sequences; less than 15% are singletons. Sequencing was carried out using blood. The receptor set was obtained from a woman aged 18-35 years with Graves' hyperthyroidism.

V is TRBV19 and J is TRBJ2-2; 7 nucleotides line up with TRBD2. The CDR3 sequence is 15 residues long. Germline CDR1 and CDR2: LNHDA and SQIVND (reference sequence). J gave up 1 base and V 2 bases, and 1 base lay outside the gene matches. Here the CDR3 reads CASSISGENTGELFF. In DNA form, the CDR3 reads TGTGCCAGTAGTATAAGCGGGGAGAACACCGGGGAGCTGTTTTTT.

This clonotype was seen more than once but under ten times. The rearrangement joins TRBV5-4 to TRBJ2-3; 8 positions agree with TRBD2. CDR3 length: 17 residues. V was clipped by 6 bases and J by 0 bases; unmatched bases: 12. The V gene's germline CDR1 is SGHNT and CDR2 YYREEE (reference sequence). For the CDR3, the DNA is TGTGCCAGCACTGGGGCCCTAGCGGGTACTAGCACAGATACGCAGTATTTT. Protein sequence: CASTGALAGTSTDTQYF.